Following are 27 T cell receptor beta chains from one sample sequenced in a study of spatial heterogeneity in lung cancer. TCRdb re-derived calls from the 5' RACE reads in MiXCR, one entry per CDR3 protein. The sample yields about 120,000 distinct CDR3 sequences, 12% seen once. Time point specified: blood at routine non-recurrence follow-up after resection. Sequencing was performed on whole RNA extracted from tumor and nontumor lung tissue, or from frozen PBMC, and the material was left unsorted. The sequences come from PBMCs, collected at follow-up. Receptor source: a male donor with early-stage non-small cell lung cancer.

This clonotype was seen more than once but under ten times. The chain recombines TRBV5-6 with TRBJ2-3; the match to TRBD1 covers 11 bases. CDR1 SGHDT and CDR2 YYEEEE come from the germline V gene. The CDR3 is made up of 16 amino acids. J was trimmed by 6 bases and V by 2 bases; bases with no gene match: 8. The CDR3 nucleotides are TGTGCCAGCAGCTTACCCCGGACAGGGGGCAGGGATACGCAGTATTTT. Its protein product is CASSLPRTGGRDTQYF.

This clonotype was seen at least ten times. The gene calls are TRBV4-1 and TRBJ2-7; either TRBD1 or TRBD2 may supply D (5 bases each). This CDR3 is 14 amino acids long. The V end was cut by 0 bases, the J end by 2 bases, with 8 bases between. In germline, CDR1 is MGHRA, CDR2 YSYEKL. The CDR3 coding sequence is TGCGCCAGCAGCCAAGATCCGGGGCCCTACGAGCAGTACTTC. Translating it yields CASSQDPGPYEQYF.

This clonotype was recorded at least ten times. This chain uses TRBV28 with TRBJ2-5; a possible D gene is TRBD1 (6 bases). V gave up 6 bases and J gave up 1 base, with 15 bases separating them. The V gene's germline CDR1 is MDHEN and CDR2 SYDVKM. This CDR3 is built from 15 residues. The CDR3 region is CASSQGHNIQETQYF. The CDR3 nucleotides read TGTGCCAGCAGCCAGGGACATAACATCCAAGAGACCCAGTACTTC.

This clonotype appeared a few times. Written as DNA, the CDR3 is TGCGCCAGCAGCCAAGCTGAGACTAGCTCTGGGGCCAACGTCCTGACTTTC. Its translation: CASSQAETSSGANVLTF. The V and J genes are TRBV4-3 and TRBJ2-6; possible D gene TRBD2, 6 bases. The CDR3 length is 17 residues. Germline V gene lookup returns CDR1 LGHNA and CDR2 YSLEER. V was cut by 1 base and J by 0 bases, with 10 bases left in between.

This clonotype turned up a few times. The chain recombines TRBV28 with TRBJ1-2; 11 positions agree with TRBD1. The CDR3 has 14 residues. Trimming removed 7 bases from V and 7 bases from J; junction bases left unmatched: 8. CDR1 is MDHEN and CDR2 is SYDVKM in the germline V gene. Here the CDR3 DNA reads TGTGCCAGCACCTCACTAGGACAGGGGGCTGGCTACACCTTC. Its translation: CASTSLGQGAGYTF.

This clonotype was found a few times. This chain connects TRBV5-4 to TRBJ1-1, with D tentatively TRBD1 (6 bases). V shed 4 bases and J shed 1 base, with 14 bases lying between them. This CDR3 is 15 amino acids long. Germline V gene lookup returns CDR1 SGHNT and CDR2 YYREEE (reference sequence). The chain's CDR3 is CASSRLRGGNTEAFF. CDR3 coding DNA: TGTGCCAGCAGCAGGCTCAGGGGAGGGAACACTGAAGCTTTCTTT. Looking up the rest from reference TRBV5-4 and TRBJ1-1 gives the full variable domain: ETGVTQSPTHLIKTRGQQVTLRCSSQSGHNTVSWYQQALGQGPQFIFQYYREEENGRGNFPPRFSGLQFPNYSSELNVNALELDDSALYLCASSRLRGGNTEAFFGQGTRLTVV.

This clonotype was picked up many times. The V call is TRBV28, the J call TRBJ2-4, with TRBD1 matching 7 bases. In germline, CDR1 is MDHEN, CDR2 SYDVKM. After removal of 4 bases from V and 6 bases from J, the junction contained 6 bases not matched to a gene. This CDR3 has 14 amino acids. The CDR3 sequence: CASSSRQGANIQYF. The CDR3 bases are TGTGCCAGCAGTTCCCGACAGGGTGCAAACATTCAGTACTTC.

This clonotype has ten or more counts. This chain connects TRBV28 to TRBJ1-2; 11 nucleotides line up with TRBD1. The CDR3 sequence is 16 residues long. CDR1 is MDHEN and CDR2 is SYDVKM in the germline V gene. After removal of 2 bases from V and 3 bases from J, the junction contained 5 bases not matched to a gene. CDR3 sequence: CASSLRPGQGDYGYTF. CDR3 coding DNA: TGTGCCAGCAGTTTAAGGCCGGGACAGGGGGACTATGGCTACACCTTC.

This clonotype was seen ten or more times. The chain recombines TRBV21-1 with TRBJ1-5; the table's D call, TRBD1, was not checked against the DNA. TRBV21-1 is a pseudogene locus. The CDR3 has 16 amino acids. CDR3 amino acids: CASSRQGHYSNQPQHF. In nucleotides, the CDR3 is TGTGCCAGCAGCAGACAGGGTCATTATAGCAATCAGCCCCAGCATTTT.

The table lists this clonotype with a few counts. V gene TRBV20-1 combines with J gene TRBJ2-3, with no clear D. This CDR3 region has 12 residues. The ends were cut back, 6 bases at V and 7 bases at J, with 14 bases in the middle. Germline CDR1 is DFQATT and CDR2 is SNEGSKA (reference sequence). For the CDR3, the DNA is TGCAGTGCCCATGAGGCACAGAATACGCAGTATTTT. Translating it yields CSAHEAQNTQYF.

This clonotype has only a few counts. CDR3 in amino acids: CSAGVTGRTGELFF. The CDR3 nucleotides read TGCAGCGCTGGGGTGACAGGGCGTACCGGGGAGCTGTTTTTT. The genes are TRBV29-1 and TRBJ2-2, with 7 bases lining up with TRBD1. This CDR3 region has 14 residues. The J segment lost 5 bases and the V segment lost 7 bases, leaving 10 bases of the junction unmatched. Germline loops: CDR1 SQVTM, CDR2 ANQGSEA.

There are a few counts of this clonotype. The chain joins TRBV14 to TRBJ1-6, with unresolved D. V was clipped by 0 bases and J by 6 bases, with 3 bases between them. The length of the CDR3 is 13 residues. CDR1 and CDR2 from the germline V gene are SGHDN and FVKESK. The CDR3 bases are TGTGCCAGCAGCCAAGATACTAATTCACCCCTCCACTTT. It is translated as CASSQDTNSPLHF.

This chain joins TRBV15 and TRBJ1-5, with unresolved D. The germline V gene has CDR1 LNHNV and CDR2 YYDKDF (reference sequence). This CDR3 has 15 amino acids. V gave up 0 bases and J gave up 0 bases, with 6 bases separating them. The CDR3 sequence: CATSRDGDSNQPQHF. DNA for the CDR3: TGTGCCACCAGCAGAGATGGGGATAGCAATCAGCCCCAGCATTTT.

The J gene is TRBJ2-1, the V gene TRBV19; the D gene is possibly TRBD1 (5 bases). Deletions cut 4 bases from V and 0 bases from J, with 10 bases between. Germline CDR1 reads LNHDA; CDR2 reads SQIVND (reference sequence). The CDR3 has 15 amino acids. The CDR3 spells CASSRTGDSYNEQFF. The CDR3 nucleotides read TGTGCCAGTAGTAGAACAGGTGACTCCTACAATGAGCAGTTCTTC.

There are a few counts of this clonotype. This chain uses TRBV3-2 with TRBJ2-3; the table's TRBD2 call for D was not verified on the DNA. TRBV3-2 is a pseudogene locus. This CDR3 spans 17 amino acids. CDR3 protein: CASSQDKLAGNIGTQYF. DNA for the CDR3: TGTGCCAGCAGCCAAGATAAACTAGCGGGGAACATAGGGACGCAGTATTTT.

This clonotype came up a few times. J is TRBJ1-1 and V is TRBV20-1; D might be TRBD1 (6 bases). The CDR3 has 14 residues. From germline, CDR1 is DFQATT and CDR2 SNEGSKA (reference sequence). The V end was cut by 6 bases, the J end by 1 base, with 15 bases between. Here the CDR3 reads CSARIQGGNTEAFF. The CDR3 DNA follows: TGCAGTGCCCGAATACAGGGAGGGAACACTGAAGCTTTCTTT.

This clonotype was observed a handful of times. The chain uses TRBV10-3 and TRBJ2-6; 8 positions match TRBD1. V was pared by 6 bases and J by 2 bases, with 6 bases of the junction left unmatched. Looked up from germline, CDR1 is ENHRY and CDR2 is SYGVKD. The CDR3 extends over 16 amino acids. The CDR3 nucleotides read TGTGCCATCAGCCGACAGGGGACCCCTGGGGCCAACGTCCTGACTTTC. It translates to CAISRQGTPGANVLTF.

The DNA of the CDR3 is TGTGCCAGCAGTGAATCTGGACAGGGAAATTCACCCCTCCACTTT. Translation: CASSESGQGNSPLHF. The chain uses TRBV25-1 and TRBJ1-6; the match to TRBD1 covers 8 bases. The CDR3 spans 15 residues. Trimming at V came to 1 base and at J to 7 bases, leaving 3 bases not matched to a gene. Germline loops: CDR1 MGHDK, CDR2 SYGVNS.

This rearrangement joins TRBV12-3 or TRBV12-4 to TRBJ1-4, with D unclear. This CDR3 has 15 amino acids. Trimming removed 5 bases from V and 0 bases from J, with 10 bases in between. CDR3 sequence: CASSQTVATNEKLFF. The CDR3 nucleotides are TGTGCCAGCAGTCAGACGGTAGCAACTAATGAAAAACTGTTTTTT.

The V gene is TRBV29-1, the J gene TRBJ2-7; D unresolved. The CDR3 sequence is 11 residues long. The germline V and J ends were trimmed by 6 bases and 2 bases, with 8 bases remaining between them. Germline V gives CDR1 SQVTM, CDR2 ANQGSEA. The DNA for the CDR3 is TGCAGCGTGTCAAGTCCCTACGAGCAGTACTTC. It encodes CSVSSPYEQYF.

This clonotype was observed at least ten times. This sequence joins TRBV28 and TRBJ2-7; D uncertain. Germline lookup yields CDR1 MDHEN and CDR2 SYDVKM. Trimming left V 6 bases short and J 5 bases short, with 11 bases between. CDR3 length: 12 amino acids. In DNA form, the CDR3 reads TGTGCCAGCAGCCCCCTCCTGGACGAGCAGTACTTC. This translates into CASSPLLDEQYF.

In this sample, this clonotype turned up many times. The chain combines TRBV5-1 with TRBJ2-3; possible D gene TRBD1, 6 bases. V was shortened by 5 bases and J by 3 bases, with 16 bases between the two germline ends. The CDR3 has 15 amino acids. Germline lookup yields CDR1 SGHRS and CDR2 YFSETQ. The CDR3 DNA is TGCGCCAGCAGTAGAACAGGGCGACCTACAGATACGCAGTATTTT. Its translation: CASSRTGRPTDTQYF.

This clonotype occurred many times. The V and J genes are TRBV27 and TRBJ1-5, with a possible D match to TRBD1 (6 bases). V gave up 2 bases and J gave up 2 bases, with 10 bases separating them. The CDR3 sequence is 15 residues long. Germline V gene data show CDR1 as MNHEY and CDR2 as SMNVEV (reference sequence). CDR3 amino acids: CASSLGGGGNQPQHF. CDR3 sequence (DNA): TGTGCCAGCAGTTTAGGAGGGGGTGGCAATCAGCCCCAGCATTTT.

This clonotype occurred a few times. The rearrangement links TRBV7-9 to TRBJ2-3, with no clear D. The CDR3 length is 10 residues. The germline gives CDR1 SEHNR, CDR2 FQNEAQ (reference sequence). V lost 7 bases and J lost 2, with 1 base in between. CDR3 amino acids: CASTTDTQYF. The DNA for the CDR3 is TGTGCCAGCACCACAGATACGCAGTATTTT.

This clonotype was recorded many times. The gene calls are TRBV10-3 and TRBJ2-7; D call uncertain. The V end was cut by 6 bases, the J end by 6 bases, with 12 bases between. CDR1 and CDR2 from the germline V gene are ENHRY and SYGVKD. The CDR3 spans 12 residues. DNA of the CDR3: TGTGCCATCAGCCTTAACAATCGCGAGCAGTACTTC. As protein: CAISLNNREQYF.

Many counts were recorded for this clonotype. Here the CDR3 DNA reads TGTGCCAGCTCACCACTGGCTGGTCCAGGGGGCACTGAAGCTTTCTTT. Translating gives CASSPLAGPGGTEAFF. This rearrangement joins TRBV18 to TRBJ1-1; 7 bases fit TRBD1. CDR1 KGHSH and CDR2 LQKENI come from the germline V gene. Unmatched junction bases numbered 9, after V lost 1 base and J lost 4 bases. This CDR3 contains 16 residues.

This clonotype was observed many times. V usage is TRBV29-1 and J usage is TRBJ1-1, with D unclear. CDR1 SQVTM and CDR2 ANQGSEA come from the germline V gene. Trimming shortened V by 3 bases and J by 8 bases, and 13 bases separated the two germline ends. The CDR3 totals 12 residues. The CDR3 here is CSVEDRLLEAFF. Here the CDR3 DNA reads TGCAGCGTTGAGGATCGGCTACTGGAAGCTTTCTTT.